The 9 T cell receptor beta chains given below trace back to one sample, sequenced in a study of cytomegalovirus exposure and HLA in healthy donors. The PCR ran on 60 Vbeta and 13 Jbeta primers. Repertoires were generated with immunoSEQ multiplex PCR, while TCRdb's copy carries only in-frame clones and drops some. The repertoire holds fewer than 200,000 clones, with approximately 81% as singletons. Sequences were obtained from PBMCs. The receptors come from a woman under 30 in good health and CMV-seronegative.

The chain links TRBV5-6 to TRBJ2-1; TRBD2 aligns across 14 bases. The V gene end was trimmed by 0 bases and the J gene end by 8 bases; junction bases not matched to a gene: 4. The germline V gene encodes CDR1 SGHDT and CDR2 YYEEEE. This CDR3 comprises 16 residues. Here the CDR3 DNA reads TGTGCCAGCAGCTTGGAGACTAGCGGGAGGGCCCATGAGCAGTTCTTC. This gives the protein CASSLETSGRAHEQFF.

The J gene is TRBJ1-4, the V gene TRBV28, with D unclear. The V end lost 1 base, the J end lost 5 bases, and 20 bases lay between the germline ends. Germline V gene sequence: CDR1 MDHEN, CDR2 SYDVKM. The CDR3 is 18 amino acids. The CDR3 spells CASSLYPVGSFSNEKLFF. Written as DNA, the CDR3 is TGTGCCAGCAGTTTATACCCCGTGGGCAGTTTTTCAAATGAAAAACTGTTTTTT.

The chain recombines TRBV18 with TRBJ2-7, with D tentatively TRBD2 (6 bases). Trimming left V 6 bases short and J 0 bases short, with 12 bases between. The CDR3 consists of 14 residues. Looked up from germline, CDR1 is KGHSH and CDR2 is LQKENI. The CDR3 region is CASSGGTFSYEQYF. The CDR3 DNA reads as TGTGCCAGCTCGGGCGGGACTTTCTCCTACGAGCAGTACTTC.

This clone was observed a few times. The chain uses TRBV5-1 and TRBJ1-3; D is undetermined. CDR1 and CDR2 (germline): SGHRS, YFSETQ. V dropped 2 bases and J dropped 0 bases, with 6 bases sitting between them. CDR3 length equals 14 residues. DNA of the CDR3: TGCGCCAGCAGCTTAGGAGACTCTGGAAACACCATATATTTT. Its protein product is CASSLGDSGNTIYF.

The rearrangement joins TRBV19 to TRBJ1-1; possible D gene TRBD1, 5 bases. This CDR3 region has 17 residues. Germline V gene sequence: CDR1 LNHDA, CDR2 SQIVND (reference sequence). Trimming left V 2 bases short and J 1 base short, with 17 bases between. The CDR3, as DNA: TGTGCCAGTAGTATAAAGGCCCTTGGCAGGGAGAACACTGAAGCTTTCTTT. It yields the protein CASSIKALGRENTEAFF.

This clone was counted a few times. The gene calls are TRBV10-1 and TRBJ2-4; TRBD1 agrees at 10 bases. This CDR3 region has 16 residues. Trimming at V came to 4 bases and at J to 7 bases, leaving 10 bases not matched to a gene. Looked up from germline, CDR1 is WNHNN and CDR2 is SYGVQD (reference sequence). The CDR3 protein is CASSVGDRGLGNIQYF. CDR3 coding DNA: TGCGCCAGCAGTGTAGGGGACAGGGGATTGGGGAACATTCAGTACTTC.

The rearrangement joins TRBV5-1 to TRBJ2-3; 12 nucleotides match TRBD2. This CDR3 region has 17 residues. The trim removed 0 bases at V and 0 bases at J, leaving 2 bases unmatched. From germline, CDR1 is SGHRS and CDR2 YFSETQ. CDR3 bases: TGCGCCAGCAGCTTGGCTGGGACTAGCGGGAGCACAGATACGCAGTATTTT. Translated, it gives CASSLAGTSGSTDTQYF. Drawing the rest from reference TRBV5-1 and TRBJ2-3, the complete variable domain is KAGVTQTPRYLIKTRGQQVTLSCSPISGHRSVSWYQQTPGQGLQFLFEYFSETQRNKGNFPGRFSGRQFSNSRSEMNVSTLELGDSALYLCASSLAGTSGSTDTQYFGPGTRLTVL.

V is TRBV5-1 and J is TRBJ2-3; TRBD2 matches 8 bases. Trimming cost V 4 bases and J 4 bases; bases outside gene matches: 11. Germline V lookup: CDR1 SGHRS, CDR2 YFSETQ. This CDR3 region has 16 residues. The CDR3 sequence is CASSGVLAGVSDTQYF. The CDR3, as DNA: TGCGCCAGCAGCGGGGTTCTAGCGGGTGTCTCAGATACGCAGTATTTT.

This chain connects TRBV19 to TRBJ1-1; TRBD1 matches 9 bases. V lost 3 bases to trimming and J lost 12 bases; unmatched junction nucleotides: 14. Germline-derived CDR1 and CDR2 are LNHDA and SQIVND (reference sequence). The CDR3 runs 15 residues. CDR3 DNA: TGTGCCAGTAGTATCTCTGTTTTGGGACAGGGAATTTCTTTCTTT. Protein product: CASSISVLGQGISFF.